A selection of T cell receptor beta chains follows, all from one sample in a study of shared clonotypes between healthy human individuals. The repertoire was sequenced with immunoSEQ multiplex PCR; TCRdb's copy has only in-frame clones and lacks some. This sample has about 980,000 clones, with approximately 76% found just once. The sequenced material came from memory CD4+ T cells sorted from blood. These receptors all stem from a man aged 18 to 29 in good health. The CDR3 runs from the conserved cysteine through the conserved F or W. The D gene is left open where the match is weak.

CDR3: CASSLVPSGRGFRSYNEQFF
V: TRBV7-8
D: TRBD2
J: TRBJ2-1

CDR3: CASSQDSPGANVLTF
V: TRBV4-1
D: .
J: TRBJ2-6

CDR3: CASSGQGASYEQYF
V: TRBV19
D: TRBD1
J: TRBJ2-7

CDR3: CASQKLDRGLNQPQHF
V: TRBV27
D: TRBD1
J: TRBJ1-5

CDR3: CASSLDRERNTIYF
V: TRBV4-1
D: TRBD1
J: TRBJ1-3

CDR3: CASGKRPMDTQYF
V: TRBV13
D: .
J: TRBJ2-3

CDR3: CASSLQDTNTEAFF
V: TRBV6-5
D: .
J: TRBJ1-1

CDR3: CASSFGERTEAFF
V: TRBV7-2
D: .
J: TRBJ1-1

CDR3: CASSLVGGTGELFF
V: TRBV5-1
D: .
J: TRBJ2-2

CDR3: CASSVFDTREDYGYTF
V: TRBV9
D: .
J: TRBJ1-2

CDR3: CASSEAAGPNTEAFF
V: TRBV2
D: .
J: TRBJ1-1

CDR3: CASSLAGTDNSPLHF
V: TRBV5-4
D: TRBD1
J: TRBJ1-6

CDR3: CASRILAGRHTQYF
V: TRBV6-5
D: TRBD2
J: TRBJ2-3

CDR3: CASSYGDVLGEQYF
V: TRBV6-6
D: .
J: TRBJ2-7

CDR3: CASSQPQSYEQYF
V: TRBV11-2
D: .
J: TRBJ2-7

CDR3: CASSTNRDEQYF
V: TRBV5-1
D: .
J: TRBJ2-7

CDR3: CASSTGQPEAKNIQYF
V: TRBV5-1
D: .
J: TRBJ2-4

CDR3: CASSLDSAGQGYNEQFF
V: TRBV5-1
D: TRBD1
J: TRBJ2-1

CDR3: CASATGYNEQFF
V: TRBV19
D: .
J: TRBJ2-1

CDR3: CASSPLGWGQSSGANVLTF
V: TRBV18
D: .
J: TRBJ2-6

CDR3: CASNRAENTGELFF
V: TRBV2
D: .
J: TRBJ2-2

CDR3: CASSFMDADTQYF
V: TRBV27
D: .
J: TRBJ2-3

CDR3: CAWIGTGRGHGYTF
V: TRBV30
D: TRBD1
J: TRBJ1-2

CDR3: CAWGSHVTEAFF
V: TRBV30
D: .
J: TRBJ1-1

CDR3: CASGQLRQPQHF
V: TRBV19
D: .
J: TRBJ1-5

CDR3: CAQHVGLAESDEQFF
V: TRBV7-9
D: TRBD2
J: TRBJ2-1

CDR3: CASSASGGQGLSTDTQYF
V: TRBV9
D: TRBD2
J: TRBJ2-3

CDR3: CASQVGQGAYEQYF
V: TRBV6-1
D: TRBD1
J: TRBJ2-7

CDR3: CASSNQAGSETQYF
V: TRBV19
D: .
J: TRBJ2-5

CDR3: CASSRGQYYEQYF
V: TRBV7-2
D: .
J: TRBJ2-7

CDR3: CASSGQNGKQPQHF
V: TRBV6-1
D: .
J: TRBJ1-5

CDR3: CASSEQGGDNEQFF
V: TRBV10-1
D: .
J: TRBJ2-1

CDR3: CASSFPGSVRELFF
V: TRBV5-1
D: .
J: TRBJ2-2

CDR3: CATSRDSRSGAEGETQYF
V: TRBV15
D: .
J: TRBJ2-5

CDR3: CASSLAPGQSGANVLTF
V: TRBV7-9
D: .
J: TRBJ2-6

CDR3: CASAPTPNSPLHF
V: TRBV7-8
D: .
J: TRBJ1-6

CDR3: CASSLWKDRDMNTEAFF
V: TRBV28
D: TRBD1
J: TRBJ1-1

CDR3: CASSLEGGGGYTF
V: TRBV5-1
D: .
J: TRBJ1-2

CDR3: CAWSTGGNQPQHF
V: TRBV30
D: .
J: TRBJ1-5

CDR3: CASSLGQGASSYGYTF
V: TRBV27
D: TRBD1
J: TRBJ1-2

CDR3: CASIRGQGSRLEQYF
V: TRBV5-8
D: TRBD1
J: TRBJ2-7

CDR3: CAIRTDLEGKGNTIYF
V: TRBV10-3
D: .
J: TRBJ1-3

CDR3: CAWSSQENQPQHF
V: TRBV30
D: .
J: TRBJ1-5

CDR3: CAWTLGRAYNEQFF
V: TRBV30
D: TRBD2
J: TRBJ2-1

CDR3: CASTPKDGGNQPQHF
V: TRBV7-2
D: .
J: TRBJ1-5

CDR3: CASSPGTSESSYNEQFF
V: TRBV7-9
D: TRBD2
J: TRBJ2-1

CDR3: CASSSPGSIGNTIYF
V: TRBV2
D: .
J: TRBJ1-3

CDR3: CAWTPGTANQPQHF
V: TRBV30
D: TRBD1
J: TRBJ1-5

CDR3: CASSSGQADNSPLHF
V: TRBV27
D: TRBD1
J: TRBJ1-6

CDR3: CASFHTSVYEQFF
V: TRBV2
D: TRBD2
J: TRBJ2-1

CDR3: CASSATAEKLFF
V: TRBV2
D: .
J: TRBJ1-4

CDR3: CASSPSVDTQYF
V: TRBV18
D: .
J: TRBJ2-3

CDR3: CASSGKRGHSYNEQFF
V: TRBV5-6
D: TRBD2
J: TRBJ2-1